This T cell receptor (beta chain) was recorded in a study of PD-1 blockade in classical Hodgkin lymphoma. Study conclusions and caveats: Why the repertoires differ is still unclear, perhaps disease activity or prior therapy. Newly diagnosed patients reportedly had lower baseline TCR diversity than healthy donors.

Time point reported: cycle 4 day 1 (C4D1), after five to seven weeks of nivolumab. Each patient's relapse followed autologous stem cell transplantation, and brentuximab vedotin exposure varied. Thawed PBMCs underwent magnetic negative selection to yield purified CD4+ T cells. Only in-frame clones appear in the TCRdb table, and some are missing; sequencing was by immunoSEQ multiplex PCR. The table lists tens of thousands of clones, approximately 86% of them singletons. From germline, CDR1 is MNHEY and CDR2 SMNVEV (reference sequence). Trimming removed 8 bases from V and 5 bases from J, with 16 bases in between. The CDR3 contains 14 residues. Turning to this clone: Its matching antigen is unknown.

The TCR was taken from a human donor with classical Hodgkin lymphoma. The input for sequencing was CD4+ T cells from blood, taken before the fourth cycle of nivolumab. V gene TRBV27 combines with J gene TRBJ2-1; unclear D gene. CDR3 sequence reads: CASRWSIIDNEQFF. The CDR3 coding sequence is TGTGCCAGCCGGTGGTCCATAATCGACAATGAGCAGTTCTTC.